This T cell receptor beta chain comes out of a study of technical replicates of blood from a handful of donors. The repertoire was sequenced with immunoSEQ multiplex PCR; TCRdb's copy has only in-frame clones and lacks some. The top ten hold 0.25% of the sample, which has about 88,000 clones, roughly 93% seen once. In germline, CDR1 is MNHEY, CDR2 SMNVEV (reference sequence). Between the trimmed V and J ends, which lost 8 bases and 1 base, there was a span of 16 bases. This CDR3 contains 15 residues. The sequence was collected from a human donor in good health. The chain uses TRBV27 and TRBJ2-3, with D unresolved. The sample was T cells isolated from PBMCs. The CDR3 is CASGPIRLGTDTQYF. CDR3 DNA sequence: TGTGCCAGCGGGCCGATCAGGTTGGGCACAGATACGCAGTATTTT.